Listed below are T cell receptor beta chains from one sample, sequenced in a study of T-cell reconstitution after alpha-beta-depleted transplantation in children. TCRdb ran MiXCR on the PCR reads and lists one entry per CDR3 protein. The table has fewer than 550,000 distinct CDR3 sequences, about an eighth seen once. The material sequenced was PBMCs, mostly from graft donor cells, taken 180 days after TCRalphabeta/CD19-depleted stem cell transplant. The receptors originated from a female patient aged 2-10 years who had a stem cell transplant for aplastic anemia, so the T cells may come from the graft donor. The conserved cysteine and the conserved F or W are not part of the CDR3 here. The D gene is left open where the match is weak.

J gene: TRBJ2-5; V gene: TRBV6-1; D gene: TRBD2; CDR3 protein: ASTEAGAWETQY
J gene: TRBJ1-5; V gene: TRBV6-6; D gene: NA; CDR3 protein: ASSYSNSQPQH
J gene: TRBJ2-1; V gene: TRBV5-1; D gene: NA; CDR3 protein: ASSLPPEGLLSYNEQF
J gene: TRBJ1-4; V gene: TRBV9; D gene: NA; CDR3 protein: ASSEGSSATNEKLF
J gene: TRBJ2-1; V gene: TRBV4-3; D gene: NA; CDR3 protein: ASSQVMIISYNEQF
J gene: TRBJ1-5; V gene: TRBV6-2/TRBV6-3; D gene: TRBD1; CDR3 protein: ASSDARGRQPQH
J gene: TRBJ2-7; V gene: TRBV29-1; D gene: TRBD2; CDR3 protein: SVWPSGRVYEQY
J gene: TRBJ2-3; V gene: TRBV18; D gene: NA; CDR3 protein: ASSPGTDTDTQY
J gene: TRBJ2-7; V gene: TRBV2; D gene: TRBD2; CDR3 protein: ARRTSGAYEQY
J gene: TRBJ2-3; V gene: TRBV7-2; D gene: NA; CDR3 protein: ASSPGALTDTQY
J gene: TRBJ2-1; V gene: TRBV6-1; D gene: NA; CDR3 protein: ASSHGGVSNEQF
J gene: TRBJ1-2; V gene: TRBV18; D gene: NA; CDR3 protein: ASSPRSKQGRRGYT
J gene: TRBJ2-5; V gene: TRBV5-1; D gene: NA; CDR3 protein: ASSLEGAPVKTQY
J gene: TRBJ1-1; V gene: TRBV29-1; D gene: NA; CDR3 protein: SVEAGLLKGLNTEAF
J gene: TRBJ1-5; V gene: TRBV6-5; D gene: NA; CDR3 protein: ASSSDAKFAPQH
J gene: TRBJ2-1; V gene: TRBV20-1; D gene: NA; CDR3 protein: SAPRPEQF
J gene: TRBJ2-1; V gene: TRBV10-3; D gene: TRBD2; CDR3 protein: AITAGLAGGWHNEQF
J gene: TRBJ1-2; V gene: TRBV7-8; D gene: NA; CDR3 protein: ASSFWAGVPELYGYT
J gene: TRBJ2-3; V gene: TRBV5-1; D gene: NA; CDR3 protein: ASSRRGASTDTQY
J gene: TRBJ2-2; V gene: TRBV15; D gene: NA; CDR3 protein: ATLATGELF
J gene: TRBJ2-3; V gene: TRBV5-1; D gene: TRBD2; CDR3 protein: ASSFRGADTQY
J gene: TRBJ1-2; V gene: TRBV14; D gene: NA; CDR3 protein: ASSQDDSYGYT
J gene: TRBJ2-1; V gene: TRBV29-1; D gene: NA; CDR3 protein: SVEDGSGNEQF
J gene: TRBJ2-7; V gene: TRBV27; D gene: TRBD2; CDR3 protein: ASSLGTSGVHPTSGQY
J gene: TRBJ2-5; V gene: TRBV6-5; D gene: TRBD2; CDR3 protein: ASSYSRPGLALQETQY
J gene: TRBJ2-2; V gene: TRBV11-2; D gene: TRBD2; CDR3 protein: ASSLDRGLAGIFNTGELF
J gene: TRBJ1-2; V gene: TRBV10-3; D gene: NA; CDR3 protein: AISAAGNYGYT
J gene: TRBJ2-3; V gene: TRBV24-1; D gene: TRBD1; CDR3 protein: ATSETGTGGRGQY
J gene: TRBJ2-2; V gene: TRBV18; D gene: TRBD2; CDR3 protein: ASSPPSISGGTGELF
J gene: TRBJ1-1; V gene: TRBV10-2; D gene: TRBD1; CDR3 protein: ASRRTGGTYTEAF
J gene: TRBJ2-3; V gene: TRBV20-1; D gene: NA; CDR3 protein: SAARTRRDTQY
J gene: TRBJ1-2; V gene: TRBV9; D gene: NA; CDR3 protein: ASSVPGQNGYT
J gene: TRBJ2-1; V gene: TRBV28; D gene: TRBD2; CDR3 protein: ASSPQREPYNEQF
J gene: TRBJ2-1; V gene: TRBV24-1; D gene: TRBD2; CDR3 protein: ATSDLSSGAFHEQF
J gene: TRBJ2-7; V gene: TRBV6-5; D gene: TRBD2; CDR3 protein: ASSYSRAGTGGEQY
J gene: TRBJ1-1; V gene: TRBV7-9; D gene: NA; CDR3 protein: ASSLGGGSPDTEAF
J gene: TRBJ2-3; V gene: TRBV5-6; D gene: TRBD1; CDR3 protein: ASSLGTGVTDTQY
J gene: TRBJ1-1; V gene: TRBV20-1; D gene: TRBD1; CDR3 protein: NPGQGATEAF
J gene: TRBJ2-3; V gene: TRBV14; D gene: NA; CDR3 protein: ASSQSVLGTDTQY
J gene: TRBJ2-5; V gene: TRBV5-5; D gene: NA; CDR3 protein: ASSPLAPRETQY
J gene: TRBJ1-4; V gene: TRBV6-1; D gene: TRBD1; CDR3 protein: ASRSGTGTEKLF
J gene: TRBJ2-2; V gene: TRBV12-3/TRBV12-4; D gene: NA; CDR3 protein: ASIPGARFLNTGELF
J gene: TRBJ2-2; V gene: TRBV29-1; D gene: TRBD1; CDR3 protein: SVRDRGTNTGELF
J gene: TRBJ1-1; V gene: TRBV19; D gene: NA; CDR3 protein: ASSIKGNEAF
J gene: TRBJ1-2; V gene: TRBV7-2; D gene: NA; CDR3 protein: ASSWRGGEEGYT
J gene: TRBJ2-2; V gene: TRBV12-3/TRBV12-4; D gene: NA; CDR3 protein: ASWERVRLAPAGELF
J gene: TRBJ2-2; V gene: TRBV5-5; D gene: NA; CDR3 protein: ASIGEGGELF
J gene: TRBJ2-7; V gene: TRBV28; D gene: NA; CDR3 protein: ASSWSFLFGYEQY
J gene: TRBJ2-7; V gene: TRBV14; D gene: TRBD1; CDR3 protein: ASSQLGTVRGEQY
J gene: TRBJ2-1; V gene: TRBV15; D gene: NA; CDR3 protein: ATSRVSGSYNEQF
J gene: TRBJ1-1; V gene: TRBV12-3/TRBV12-4; D gene: NA; CDR3 protein: ASSLSGGRAEAF
J gene: TRBJ2-2; V gene: TRBV28; D gene: NA; CDR3 protein: ASSLEAPASPGELF
J gene: TRBJ1-4; V gene: TRBV18; D gene: TRBD1; CDR3 protein: ASSPRDRPNEKLF
J gene: TRBJ2-1; V gene: TRBV20-1; D gene: TRBD2; CDR3 protein: SAPTRSGSYNEQF
J gene: TRBJ1-5; V gene: TRBV11-2; D gene: NA; CDR3 protein: ASSLAGKSNQPQH